The 4 T cell receptor beta chains listed next were all sequenced from one sample in a study of cytomegalovirus exposure and HLA in healthy donors. PCR was performed using 60 Vbeta and 13 Jbeta primers. Using immunoSEQ multiplex PCR, the repertoire was profiled, and TCRdb retains in-frame clones only, with some absent. Here the sample spans 200,000 or so clones, around 77% being singletons. Source material: PBMCs. The receptors stem from a young woman in good health and CMV-seronegative.

The V call is TRBV5-1, the J call TRBJ2-3; 7 bases are a match to TRBD2. This CDR3 is 15 amino acids long. V gave up 0 bases and J gave up 2 bases; unmatched junction bases: 3. In germline, CDR1 is SGHRS, CDR2 YFSETQ. The CDR3 nucleotides are TGCGCCAGCAGCTTGGAGCGGGGAGCCACAGATACGCAGTATTTT. Amino acid sequence: CASSLERGATDTQYF. Full variable domain (outside the CDR3, taken from reference TRBV5-1 and TRBJ2-3): KAGVTQTPRYLIKTRGQQVTLSCSPISGHRSVSWYQQTPGQGLQFLFEYFSETQRNKGNFPGRFSGRQFSNSRSEMNVSTLELGDSALYLCASSLERGATDTQYFGPGTRLTVL.

The V gene is TRBV11-1, the J gene TRBJ2-1; 9 bases match TRBD1. This CDR3 region has 14 residues. Germline loops: CDR1 SGHAT, CDR2 FQDESV (reference sequence). Trimming took 6 bases from V and 8 from J; bases not matched to a gene: 8. CDR3 sequence (DNA): TGTGCCAGCAGACACCCGGGACAGGGAGATGAGCAGTTCTTC. Its translation is CASRHPGQGDEQFF.

The chain is built from TRBV10-2 and TRBJ1-1, with 7 bases lining up with TRBD1. V dropped 6 bases and J dropped 5; count of bases not matched to a gene: 9. CDR1 WSHSY and CDR2 SAAADI come from the germline V gene. The CDR3 is 14 residues long. The CDR3 sequence is CASRKRQGGTEAFF. CDR3 DNA: TGCGCCAGCAGGAAGAGACAGGGTGGGACTGAAGCTTTCTTT.

This clone appeared a few times. The chain carries TRBV18 and TRBJ1-6; D not resolved. Trimming removed 2 bases at V and 6 bases at J, with 8 bases between. The CDR3 contains 14 residues. Germline V gene sequence: CDR1 KGHSH, CDR2 LQKENI. Here the CDR3 reads CASSPGRINSPLHF. In DNA, the CDR3 is TGTGCCAGCTCACCAGGGAGGATTAATTCACCCCTCCACTTT.